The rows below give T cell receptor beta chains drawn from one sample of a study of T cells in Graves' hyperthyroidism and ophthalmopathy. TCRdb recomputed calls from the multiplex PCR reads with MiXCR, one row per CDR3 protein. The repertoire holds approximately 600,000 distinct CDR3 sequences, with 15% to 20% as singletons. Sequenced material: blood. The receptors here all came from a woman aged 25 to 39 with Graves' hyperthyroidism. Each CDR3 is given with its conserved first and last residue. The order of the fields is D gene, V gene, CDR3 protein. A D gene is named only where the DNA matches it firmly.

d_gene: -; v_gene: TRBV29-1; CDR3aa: CSVEEEGTPERNTQYF
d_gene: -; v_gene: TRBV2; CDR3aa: CARQQRDYTDTQYF
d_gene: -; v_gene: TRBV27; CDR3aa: CASSSWADTQYF
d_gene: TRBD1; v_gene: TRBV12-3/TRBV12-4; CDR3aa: CASSLPGGQGYEQYF
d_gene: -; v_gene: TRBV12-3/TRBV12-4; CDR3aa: CASTLTGSHNEQFF
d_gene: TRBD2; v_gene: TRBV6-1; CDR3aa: CASSTGTSGARGQFF
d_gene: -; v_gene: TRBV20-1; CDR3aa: CSALRGSSNEKLFF
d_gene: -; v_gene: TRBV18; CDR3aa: CASSPDGQRAEAFF
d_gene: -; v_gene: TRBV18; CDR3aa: CASSPWGQRDQPQHF
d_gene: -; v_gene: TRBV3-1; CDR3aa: CASSRGAAVDTQYF
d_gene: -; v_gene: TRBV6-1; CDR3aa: CASSEGLSRPQHF
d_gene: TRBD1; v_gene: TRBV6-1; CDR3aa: CASSSRGRRTEAFF
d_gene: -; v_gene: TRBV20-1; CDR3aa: CSARDTDRVLGYTF
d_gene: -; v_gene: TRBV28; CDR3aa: CASRTWASNINSLQGEQFF
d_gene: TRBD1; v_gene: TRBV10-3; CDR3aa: CAISERQGGIGEQYF
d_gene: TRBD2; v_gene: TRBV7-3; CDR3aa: CASSKQAGEGYEQYF
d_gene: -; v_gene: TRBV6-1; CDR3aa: CASWAGPYEQYF
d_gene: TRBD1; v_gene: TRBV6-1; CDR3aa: CASGQGWEYEQYF
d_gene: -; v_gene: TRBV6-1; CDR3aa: CASSPWTVMNTEAFF
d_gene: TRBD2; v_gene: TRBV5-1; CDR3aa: CASSDDTSGPQETQYF